Following are 15 T cell receptor beta chains from one sample sequenced in a study of cytomegalovirus exposure and HLA in healthy donors. It was with 60 Vbeta and 13 Jbeta primers that the PCR ran. TCRdb keeps only in-frame clones here, not all; method: immunoSEQ multiplex PCR. The sample lists some 110,000 clones, less than 85% occurring once. Material: PBMCs. Source of these receptors: a woman between 18 and 29 years old in good health and CMV-seropositive.

The chain couples TRBV28 to TRBJ2-3; D uncertain. V was shortened by 2 bases and J by 0 bases, with 9 bases between the two germline ends. This CDR3 has 15 residues. The germline V gene has CDR1 MDHEN and CDR2 SYDVKM. The CDR3 sequence: CASSLLAASTDTQYF. The CDR3 DNA sequence: TGTGCCAGCAGTTTACTGGCGGCTAGCACAGATACGCAGTATTTT.

The chain is built from TRBV19 and TRBJ1-1, with D unclear. The CDR3 has 13 residues. Germline CDR1 LNHDA, CDR2 SQIVND (reference sequence). The V gene lost 5 bases and the J gene lost 0 bases, with 7 bases spanning the gap. The DNA of the CDR3 is TGTGCCAGTAGTTCGCAGGTGAACACTGAAGCTTTCTTT. This translates into CASSSQVNTEAFF. Filled out from reference TRBV19 and TRBJ1-1, the complete variable domain reads DGGITQSPKYLFRKEGQNVTLSCEQNLNHDAMYWYRQDPGQGLRLIYYSQIVNDFQKGDIAEGYSVSREKKESFPLTVTSAQKNPTAFYLCASSSQVNTEAFFGQGTRLTVV.

This chain uses TRBV18 with TRBJ2-7; D possibly corresponds to TRBD1 (6 bases). V was pared by 2 bases and J by 7 bases, with 12 bases between. The germline gives CDR1 KGHSH, CDR2 LQKENI. The CDR3 spans 13 residues. The CDR3 loop is CASSPGQPLEQYF. CDR3 nucleotide sequence: TGTGCCAGCTCACCAGGACAGCCCCTGGAGCAGTACTTC.

This chain uses TRBV30 with TRBJ1-1; D is unclear. Trimming stripped 2 bases from V and 2 bases from J, with 9 bases between. Looked up from germline, CDR1 is GTSNPN and CDR2 is SVGIG (reference sequence). CDR3 size: 13 residues. CDR3 loop: CAWSFATNTEAFF. The DNA of the CDR3 is TGTGCCTGGAGTTTCGCAACAAACACTGAAGCTTTCTTT.

Judged by abundance, this clone is large (0.1 to 1%). Distinct nucleotide sequences in the sample also encode this CDR3. The J gene is TRBJ2-5, the V gene TRBV2; 7 nucleotides align to TRBD2. Germline V gene lookup returns CDR1 SNHLY and CDR2 FYNNEI. The CDR3 runs to 17 residues. Losses at the gene ends were 1 base for V and 0 bases for J; bases not matched to a gene: 8. This CDR3 is CASSEVGAGTHQETQYF. The CDR3 DNA sequence: TGTGCCAGCAGTGAAGTAGGAGCGGGAACCCACCAAGAGACCCAGTACTTC.

The chain employs TRBV7-3 and TRBJ2-1; 9 bases map to TRBD2. With V trimmed by 5 bases and J by 4 bases, 6 bases remained unmatched. This CDR3 is built from 15 residues. Germline V gives CDR1 SGHTA, CDR2 FQGTGA. CDR3 sequence reads: CASSPTLAGYNEQFF. The DNA for the CDR3 is TGTGCCAGCAGCCCCACCCTAGCGGGGTACAATGAGCAGTTCTTC. Supplemented by reference TRBV7-3 and TRBJ2-1, the full variable domain reads GAGVSQTPSNKVTEKGKYVELRCDPISGHTALYWYRQSLGQGPEFLIYFQGTGAADDSGLPNDRFFAVRPEGSVSTLKIQRTERGDSAVYLCASSPTLAGYNEQFFGPGTRLTVL.

CDR3 amino acids: CASSLAGTLVGETQYF. The CDR3 nucleotides are TGTGCCAGCAGCTTAGCAGGGACACTGGTGGGTGAGACCCAGTACTTC. This chain links TRBV7-9 with TRBJ2-5; D possibly corresponds to TRBD1 (6 bases). The germline CDR1 and CDR2 sequences are SEHNR and FQNEAQ (reference sequence). This CDR3 region has 16 residues. V was trimmed by 0 bases and J by 5 bases, leaving 16 bases between them. The variable domain in full, with the rest retrieved from reference TRBV7-9 and TRBJ2-5, is DTGVSQNPRHKITKRGQNVTFRCDPISEHNRLYWYRQTLGQGPEFLTYFQNEAQLEKSRLLSDRFSAERPKGSFSTLEIQRTEQGDSAMYLCASSLAGTLVGETQYFGPGTRLLVL.

The chain has TRBV19 and TRBJ2-2, with TRBD1 matching over 11 bases. The germline V gene encodes CDR1 LNHDA and CDR2 SQIVND (reference sequence). V gave up 3 bases and J gave up 6 bases; unmatched junction bases: 3. The CDR3 sequence is 15 residues long. CDR3 amino acids: CASSIWTGGPGELFF. The CDR3 DNA sequence: TGTGCCAGTAGTATTTGGACAGGGGGCCCCGGGGAGCTGTTTTTT.

The CDR3 coding sequence is TGTGCCTGGAGTGTACTGGGAGGGGAAAAACTGTTTTTT. Amino acids: CAWSVLGGEKLFF. V is TRBV30 and J is TRBJ1-4, with D hard to call. The V end lost 0 bases, the J end lost 8 bases, and 10 bases lay between the germline ends. The CDR3 runs to 13 residues. From germline, CDR1 is GTSNPN and CDR2 SVGIG (reference sequence).

V gene TRBV7-2 combines with J gene TRBJ2-3, with a possible D match to TRBD2 (5 bases). This CDR3 contains 17 residues. The V end was cut by 2 bases, the J end by 1 base, with 16 bases between. CDR1 is SGHTA, CDR2 FQGNSA, per germline. For the CDR3, the DNA is TGTGCCAGCAGCTTACTATCCGGGATATGGGGCACAGATACGCAGTATTTT. Protein product: CASSLLSGIWGTDTQYF.

The J gene is TRBJ1-1, the V gene TRBV7-9; no clear D. Trimming stripped 3 bases from V and 4 bases from J, with 12 bases between. The germline V gene encodes CDR1 SEHNR and CDR2 FQNEAQ (reference sequence). The CDR3 has 14 amino acids. The CDR3 reads CASSLEASGTEAFF. CDR3 in DNA: TGTGCCAGCAGCTTGGAAGCCTCGGGCACTGAAGCTTTCTTT.

V usage is TRBV2 and J usage is TRBJ2-7, with 14 bases identical to TRBD2. This CDR3 has 15 amino acids. The junction had 5 bases not matched to a gene; V was cut back by 6 bases and J by 4 bases. The germline CDR1 and CDR2 sequences are SNHLY and FYNNEI. The CDR3: CASRGTSGSWYEQYF. The CDR3 bases are TGTGCCAGCAGGGGGACTAGCGGGAGTTGGTACGAGCAGTACTTC.

The CDR3 here is CASSPVDSAYGYTF. CDR3 bases: TGTGCCAGCAGCCCCGTAGACAGCGCTTATGGCTACACCTTC. The rearrangement links TRBV6-6 to TRBJ1-2; possibly TRBD1 for D (5 bases). There are 14 residues in the CDR3. From germline, CDR1 is MNHNY and CDR2 SVGAGI (reference sequence). Deletions cut 6 bases from V and 5 bases from J, with 16 bases between.

The chain uses TRBV7-9 and TRBJ2-7, with 11 bases that match TRBD2. The germline V gene encodes CDR1 SEHNR and CDR2 FQNEAQ (reference sequence). The CDR3 has 15 amino acids. V gave up 5 bases and J gave up 4 bases; unmatched junction bases: 7. The CDR3 nucleotides are TGTGCCAGCAGCCTAGTAGCGGGAGGGCCGTACGAGCAGTACTTC. Amino acids: CASSLVAGGPYEQYF.

The chain joins TRBV13 to TRBJ2-3; D ambiguous. Trimming took off 4 bases at V and 2 bases at J, with 10 bases between the two ends. The CDR3 spans 14 residues. The germline V gene encodes CDR1 PRHDT and CDR2 FYEKMQ (reference sequence). CDR3 amino acids: CASSSLGPTDTQYF. The CDR3, as DNA: TGTGCCAGCAGCTCCCTTGGGCCCACAGATACGCAGTATTTT.